This TCR beta chain was identified during a study of shared clonotypes between healthy human individuals. This clone has just a few counts. Its specificity is not known. Points from the study as a whole: The study generally estimated greater richness for naive than memory subsets. Collection of samples was limited to blood; tissue repertoires likely differ.

The germline CDR1 and CDR2 sequences are MGHRA and YSYEKL. Trimming took 6 bases from V and 4 from J; bases not matched to a gene: 9. This CDR3 contains 15 residues. The authors split each subset's genomic DNA evenly across several immunoSEQ plates. The data were produced by immunoSEQ multiplex PCR, yet TCRdb's version contains in-frame clones alone and is incomplete. This table holds some 1 million clones, about 77% found once. Source material: memory CD4+ T cells sorted from blood. The subset: CD45RA-negative fraction. The sequence was collected from a man aged 18 to 29 in good health. The V gene is TRBV4-1, the J gene TRBJ1-5, with 7 bases that match TRBD1. CDR3 coding DNA: TGCGCCAGCAGTTTTGGACAGGTCCTAAATCAGCCCCAGCATTTT. Its protein product is CASSFGQVLNQPQHF.